This entry lists 8 T cell receptor beta chains sequenced from one sample in a study of shared clonotypes between healthy human individuals. Assay used: immunoSEQ multiplex PCR; TCRdb lists only in-frame clones, some missing. The data hold around 2,000,000 clones, with approximately 94% observed a single time. CD8 cells classed as naive were CD45RO-negative and positively selected for CCR7, excluding terminally differentiated effector memory CD45RA+ cells. The sequenced sample was naive CD8+ T cells sorted from blood. These receptors came from a young man in good health.

Turning to this clone: Other DNA sequences within the sample encode an identical CDR3. This chain uses TRBV13 with TRBJ2-1, with D unclear. CDR3 length equals 14 residues. Germline-derived CDR1 and CDR2 are PRHDT and FYEKMQ (reference sequence). V was pared by 3 bases and J by 0 bases, with 6 bases between. The CDR3 protein is CASSFSDSYNEQFF. CDR3 in DNA: TGTGCCAGCAGCTTCTCCGACTCCTACAATGAGCAGTTCTTC.

The chain recombines TRBV14 with TRBJ2-4, with no clear D. Trimming removed 0 bases from V and 8 bases from J, with 11 bases in between. The CDR3 is 14 amino acids. Germline CDR1 reads SGHDN; CDR2 reads FVKESK. CDR3 in DNA: TGTGCCAGCAGCCAAGAAAACAGTGGGTACATTCAGTACTTC. Translation gives CASSQENSGYIQYF.

J is TRBJ1-1 and V is TRBV18; TRBD1 matches 8 bases. CDR3 size: 14 residues. Trimming removed 3 bases from V and 6 bases from J; junction bases left unmatched: 6. Germline lookup yields CDR1 KGHSH and CDR2 LQKENI. As DNA, the CDR3 is TGTGCCAGCTCACCCTGGACAGGGTTGGCTGAAGCTTTCTTT. Protein: CASSPWTGLAEAFF.

This clone showed up just a few times. The chain uses TRBV13 and TRBJ2-7; 7 nucleotides match TRBD1. After removal of 4 bases from V and 4 bases from J, the junction contained 4 bases not matched to a gene. The germline V gene has CDR1 PRHDT and CDR2 FYEKMQ (reference sequence). This CDR3 is 13 amino acids long. The CDR3 protein is CASSYTQGYEQYF. The CDR3 coding sequence is TGTGCCAGCAGCTACACACAGGGGTACGAGCAGTACTTC.

This chain connects TRBV9 to TRBJ2-7, with a tentative D call TRBD1 (5 bases). From germline, CDR1 is SGDLS and CDR2 YYNGEE. V was pared by 3 bases and J by 0 bases, with 10 bases between. The CDR3 totals 14 residues. CDR3 sequence (DNA): TGTGCCAGCAGCGGACCTCAGGGCTCCTACGAGCAGTACTTC. Encoded protein: CASSGPQGSYEQYF.

This clone was seen a single time. Other DNA sequences in this specimen translate into the identical CDR3. The chain recombines TRBV19 with TRBJ2-7; D not certain. Germline CDR1 and CDR2: LNHDA and SQIVND (reference sequence). The V and J ends lost 3 bases and 2 bases respectively, with 8 bases between them. CDR3 length: 13 residues. The CDR3 DNA reads TGTGCCAGTAGTATGGGCAGCGCCTACGAGCAGTACTTC. Its translation is CASSMGSAYEQYF.

The genes are TRBV27 and TRBJ2-3; D remains ambiguous. The CDR3 has 14 residues. The V and J ends lost 5 bases and 0 bases respectively, with 9 bases between them. Germline V CDR1 and CDR2: MNHEY, SMNVEV (reference sequence). In nucleotides, the CDR3 is TGTGCCAGCAGTAAAACACCTAGCACAGATACGCAGTATTTT. The encoded protein is CASSKTPSTDTQYF.

The chain uses TRBV2 and TRBJ2-1; D gene uncertain. The CDR3 runs 14 residues. Germline V CDR1 and CDR2: SNHLY, FYNNEI. V lost 3 bases to trimming and J lost 6 bases, with 12 bases between them. The CDR3 sequence: CASSEAGPGNEQFF. The CDR3 DNA is TGTGCCAGCAGTGAGGCAGGTCCGGGCAATGAGCAGTTCTTC.